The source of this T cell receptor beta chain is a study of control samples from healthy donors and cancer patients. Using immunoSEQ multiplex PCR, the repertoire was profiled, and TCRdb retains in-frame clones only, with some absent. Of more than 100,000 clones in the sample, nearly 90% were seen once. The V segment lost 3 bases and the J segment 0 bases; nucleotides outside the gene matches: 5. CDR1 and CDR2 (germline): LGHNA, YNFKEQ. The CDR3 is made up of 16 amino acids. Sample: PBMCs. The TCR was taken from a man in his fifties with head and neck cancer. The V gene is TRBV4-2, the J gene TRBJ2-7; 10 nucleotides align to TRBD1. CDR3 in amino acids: CASSHAGTGDSYEQYF. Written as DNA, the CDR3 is TGTGCCAGCAGCCATGCGGGGACAGGGGACTCCTACGAGCAGTACTTC.